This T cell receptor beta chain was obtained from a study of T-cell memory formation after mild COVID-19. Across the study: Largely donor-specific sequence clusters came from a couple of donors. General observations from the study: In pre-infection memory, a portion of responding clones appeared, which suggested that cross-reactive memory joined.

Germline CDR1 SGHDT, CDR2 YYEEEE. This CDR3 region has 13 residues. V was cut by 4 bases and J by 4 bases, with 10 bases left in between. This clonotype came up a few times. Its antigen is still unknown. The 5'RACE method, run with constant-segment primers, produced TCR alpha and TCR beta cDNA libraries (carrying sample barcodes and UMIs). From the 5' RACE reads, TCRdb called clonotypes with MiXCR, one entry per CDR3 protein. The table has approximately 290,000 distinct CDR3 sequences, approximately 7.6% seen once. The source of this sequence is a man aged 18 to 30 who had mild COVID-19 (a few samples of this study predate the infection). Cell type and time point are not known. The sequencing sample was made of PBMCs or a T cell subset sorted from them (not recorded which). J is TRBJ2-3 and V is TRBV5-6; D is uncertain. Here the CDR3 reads CASSPPAPDTQYF. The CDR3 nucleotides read TGTGCCAGCAGCCCCCCAGCCCCAGATACGCAGTATTTT.